In its sample, the clone carrying this TCR beta chain was seen a few times. The antigen remains unidentified. Assay used: immunoSEQ multiplex PCR; TCRdb lists only in-frame clones, some missing. The sample has 2,000 to 2,500 clones; about 73% are singletons. The sample comes from a study of PD-1 blockade in classical Hodgkin lymphoma. Study-level results: Newly diagnosed patients had baseline TCR diversity that was reportedly lower than that of healthy donors.

V gave up 1 base and J gave up 7 bases; unmatched junction bases: 10. This CDR3 is built from 17 residues. CDR1 and CDR2 from the germline V gene are LNHDA and SQIVND (reference sequence). Described time point: newly diagnosed, previously untreated cHL patient sample. PBMCs were thawed, and CD8+ T cells were then isolated from them by magnetic negative selection. The specimen sequenced was CD8+ T cells from blood. The receptor's source is a human donor with classical Hodgkin lymphoma. The chain links TRBV19 to TRBJ2-1; 10 bases agree with TRBD2. The CDR3 DNA is TGTGCCAGTAGTATAGGAGCGGGGGGGCGAGTCGGTAATGAGCAGTTCTTC. Translating it yields CASSIGAGGRVGNEQFF.